This T cell receptor beta chain was sequenced in a study of human T cells and chemical hapten exposure. Study summary: Affected patients, primarily female, had alopecia areata, totalis or universalis.

Via MiXCR, TCRdb re-called the RACE reads, giving one row per CDR3 protein. Here the sample spans 200,000 to 300,000 distinct CDR3 sequences, about 9% being singletons. Study-wide results and caveats: Healthy people's immune response may differ from that of the donors, who had alopecia. Sensitizing with DPC caused no change in TCRs above 1 in 1000 frequency.

The CDR3 length is 14 residues. Germline values: CDR1 DFQATT, CDR2 SNEGSKA (reference sequence). The V end was cut by 4 bases, the J end by 3 bases, with 14 bases between. In the case of this clonotype: Its antigen is as yet unknown.

Time point in this sample: pre-sensitization, week 0. The treatment here: therapeutic diphenylcyclopropenone sensitization with weekly scalp DPC. Source: whole blood, taken in connection with sensitization to the hapten diphenylcyclopropenone (DPC). This chain joins TRBV20-1 and TRBJ2-3; D gene ambiguous. This TCR came from a woman in her thirties or forties with alopecia areata. Some clones in this sample may be carry-over from other donors' samples. This CDR3 reads CSANLSPVTDTQYF. In nucleotides, the CDR3 is TGCAGTGCTAATCTATCGCCGGTAACAGATACGCAGTATTTT.